The source of this T cell receptor (beta chain) is a study of T cell responses to AZD1222 COVID-19 vaccine. This clone came up once. The same CDR3 is also encoded by other DNA sequences in this sample. This CDR3 spans 15 amino acids. Germline loops: CDR1 MNHEY, CDR2 SVGAGI. J lost 4 bases, V lost 6 bases, and 2 bases had no gene match. Sequencing used immunoSEQ multiplex PCR; TCRdb keeps in-frame clones, though not all of them. The sample has some 130,000 clones, approximately 85% seen once. The material sequenced was peripheral blood, taken 28 days after the second dose of the MenACWY control vaccine. This sequence was found in an adult who received the MenACWY meningococcal vaccine as a control. V is TRBV6-5 and J is TRBJ2-2; 13 bases map to TRBD2. Here the CDR3 reads CASSRLAGGTGELFF. Here the CDR3 DNA reads TGTGCCAGCAGCCGACTAGCGGGAGGCACCGGGGAGCTGTTTTTT.